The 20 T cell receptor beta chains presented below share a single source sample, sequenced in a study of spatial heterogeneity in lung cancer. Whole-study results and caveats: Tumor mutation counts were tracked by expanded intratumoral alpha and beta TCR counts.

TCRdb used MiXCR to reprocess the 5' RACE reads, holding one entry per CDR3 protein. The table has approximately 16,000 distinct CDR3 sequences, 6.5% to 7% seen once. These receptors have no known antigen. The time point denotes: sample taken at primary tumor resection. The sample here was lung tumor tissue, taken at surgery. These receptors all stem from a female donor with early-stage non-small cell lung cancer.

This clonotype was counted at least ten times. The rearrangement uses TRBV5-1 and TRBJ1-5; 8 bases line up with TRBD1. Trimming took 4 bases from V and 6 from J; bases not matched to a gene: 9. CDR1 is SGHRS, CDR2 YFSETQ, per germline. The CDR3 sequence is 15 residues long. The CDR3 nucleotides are TGCGCCAGCAGCCTTTCGGACAGGGAAGGTCAGCCCCAGCATTTT. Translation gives CASSLSDREGQPQHF.

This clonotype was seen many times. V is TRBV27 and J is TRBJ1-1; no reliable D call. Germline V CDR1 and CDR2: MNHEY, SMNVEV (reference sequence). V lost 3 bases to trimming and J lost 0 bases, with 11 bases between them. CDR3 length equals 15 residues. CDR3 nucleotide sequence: TGTGCCAGCAGTTTTAATGAGGACCTGAACACTGAAGCTTTCTTT. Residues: CASSFNEDLNTEAFF.

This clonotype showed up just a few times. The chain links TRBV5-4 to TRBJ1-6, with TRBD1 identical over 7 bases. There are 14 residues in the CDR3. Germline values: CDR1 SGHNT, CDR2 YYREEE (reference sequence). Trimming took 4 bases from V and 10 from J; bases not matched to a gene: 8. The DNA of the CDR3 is TGTGCCAGCAGCCCAAGACAGGGCGCCTCACCCCTCCACTTT. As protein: CASSPRQGASPLHF.

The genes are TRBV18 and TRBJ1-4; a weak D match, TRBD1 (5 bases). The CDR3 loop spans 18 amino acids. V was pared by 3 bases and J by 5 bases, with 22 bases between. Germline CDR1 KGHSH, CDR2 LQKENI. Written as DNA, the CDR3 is TGTGCCAGCTCACCGCCGGGGAGCCGGGGACTACTAAATGAAAAACTGTTTTTT. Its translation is CASSPPGSRGLLNEKLFF.

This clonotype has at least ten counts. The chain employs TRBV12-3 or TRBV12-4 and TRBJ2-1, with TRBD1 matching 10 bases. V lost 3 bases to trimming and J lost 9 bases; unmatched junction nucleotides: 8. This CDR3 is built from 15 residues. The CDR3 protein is CASSFTGTGVAEQFF. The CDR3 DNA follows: TGTGCCAGCAGTTTTACCGGGACAGGGGTGGCTGAGCAGTTCTTC.

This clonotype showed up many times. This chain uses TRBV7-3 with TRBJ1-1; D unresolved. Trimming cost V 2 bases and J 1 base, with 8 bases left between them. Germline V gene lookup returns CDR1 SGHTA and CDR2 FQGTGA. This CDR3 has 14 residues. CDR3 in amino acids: CASSLGLGNTEAFF. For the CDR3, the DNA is TGTGCCAGCAGCTTAGGGTTGGGGAACACTGAAGCTTTCTTT. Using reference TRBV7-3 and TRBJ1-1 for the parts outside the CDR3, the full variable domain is GAGVSQTPSNKVTEKGKYVELRCDPISGHTALYWYRQSLGQGPEFLIYFQGTGAADDSGLPNDRFFAVRPEGSVSTLKIQRTERGDSAVYLCASSLGLGNTEAFFGQGTRLTVV.

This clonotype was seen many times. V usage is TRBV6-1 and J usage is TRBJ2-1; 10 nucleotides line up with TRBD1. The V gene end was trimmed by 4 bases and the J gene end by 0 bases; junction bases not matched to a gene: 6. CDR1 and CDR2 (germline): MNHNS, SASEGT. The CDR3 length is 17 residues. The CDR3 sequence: CASSVSTGGLSYNEQFF. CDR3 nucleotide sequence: TGTGCCAGCAGTGTCTCGACAGGGGGCCTCTCCTACAATGAGCAGTTCTTC.

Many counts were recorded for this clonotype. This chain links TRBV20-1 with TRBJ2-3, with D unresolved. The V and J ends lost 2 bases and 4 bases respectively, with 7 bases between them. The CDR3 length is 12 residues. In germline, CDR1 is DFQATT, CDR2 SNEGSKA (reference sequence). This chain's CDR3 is CSARFVADTQYF. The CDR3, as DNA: TGCAGTGCTAGATTTGTAGCAGATACGCAGTATTTT.

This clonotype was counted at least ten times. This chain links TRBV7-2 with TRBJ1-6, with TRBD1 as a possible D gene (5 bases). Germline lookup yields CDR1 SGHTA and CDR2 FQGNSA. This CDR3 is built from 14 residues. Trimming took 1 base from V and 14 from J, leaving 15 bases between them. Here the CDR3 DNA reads TGTGCCAGCAGCTTAGGGTCGGGGACGGGGACCCTCCACTTT. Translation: CASSLGSGTGTLHF.

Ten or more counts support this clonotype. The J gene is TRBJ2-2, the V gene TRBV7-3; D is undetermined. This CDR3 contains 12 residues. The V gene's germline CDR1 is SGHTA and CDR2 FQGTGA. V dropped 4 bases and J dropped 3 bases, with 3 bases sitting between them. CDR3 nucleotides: TGTGCCAGCAGCTACTACACCGGGGAGCTGTTTTTT. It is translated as CASSYYTGELFF.

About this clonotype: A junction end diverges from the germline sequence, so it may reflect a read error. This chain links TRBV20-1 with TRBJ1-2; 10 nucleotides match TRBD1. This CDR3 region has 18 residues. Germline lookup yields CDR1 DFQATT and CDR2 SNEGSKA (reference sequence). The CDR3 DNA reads TGCAGTGCTAGAGATCCTCCTCCGCCGGGACAGGGGAGCTATGGCTACGCCTTC. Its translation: CSARDPPPPGQGSYGYAF.

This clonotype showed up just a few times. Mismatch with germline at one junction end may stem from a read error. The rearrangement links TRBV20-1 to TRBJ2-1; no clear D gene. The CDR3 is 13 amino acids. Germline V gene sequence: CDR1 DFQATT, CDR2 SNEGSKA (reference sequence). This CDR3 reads CSAGDLSSNEQFF. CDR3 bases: TGCAGTGCTGGAGACTTGTCCTCCAATGAGCAGTTCTTC.

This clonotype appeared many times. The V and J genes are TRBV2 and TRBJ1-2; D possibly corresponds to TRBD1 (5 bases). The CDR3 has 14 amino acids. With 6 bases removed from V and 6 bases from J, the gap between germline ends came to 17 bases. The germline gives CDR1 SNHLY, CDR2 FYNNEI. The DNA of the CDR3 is TGTGCCAGCAGCGAGAACCCAGAGGGACATGGCTACACCTTC. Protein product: CASSENPEGHGYTF.

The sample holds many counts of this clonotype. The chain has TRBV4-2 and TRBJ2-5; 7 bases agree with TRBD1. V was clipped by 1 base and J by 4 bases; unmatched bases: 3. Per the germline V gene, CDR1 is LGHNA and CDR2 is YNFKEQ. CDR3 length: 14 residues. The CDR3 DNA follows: TGTGCCAGCAGCCAAGCCAACAGGGGAGAGACCCAGTACTTC. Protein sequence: CASSQANRGETQYF.

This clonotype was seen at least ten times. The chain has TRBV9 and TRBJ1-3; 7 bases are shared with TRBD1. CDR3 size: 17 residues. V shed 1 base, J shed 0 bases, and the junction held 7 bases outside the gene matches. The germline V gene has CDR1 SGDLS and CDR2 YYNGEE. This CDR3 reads CASSVNRGPSSGNTIYF. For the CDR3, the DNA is TGTGCCAGCAGCGTAAATAGGGGGCCTTCCTCTGGAAACACCATATATTTT.

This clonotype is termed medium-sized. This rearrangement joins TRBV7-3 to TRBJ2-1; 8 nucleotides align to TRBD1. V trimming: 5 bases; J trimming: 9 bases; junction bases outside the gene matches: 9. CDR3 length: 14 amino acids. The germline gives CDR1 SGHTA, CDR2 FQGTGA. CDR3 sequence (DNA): TGTGCCAGCAGCCCTGGACAGGGTTACGGTGAGCAGTTCTTC. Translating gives CASSPGQGYGEQFF.

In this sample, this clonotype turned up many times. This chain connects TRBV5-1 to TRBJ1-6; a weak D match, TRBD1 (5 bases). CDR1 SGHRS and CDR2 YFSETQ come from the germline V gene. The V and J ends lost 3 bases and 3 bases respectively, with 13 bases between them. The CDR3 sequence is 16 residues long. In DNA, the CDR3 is TGCGCCAGCAGCTCAAACGGGGCCAACTATAATTCACCCCTCCACTTT. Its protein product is CASSSNGANYNSPLHF.

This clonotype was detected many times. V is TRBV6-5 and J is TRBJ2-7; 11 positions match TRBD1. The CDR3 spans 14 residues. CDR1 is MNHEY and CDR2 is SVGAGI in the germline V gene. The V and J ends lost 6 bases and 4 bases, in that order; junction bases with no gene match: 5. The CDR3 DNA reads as TGTGCCAGCAGGGGCGGGACAGGGGGATACGAGCAGTACTTC. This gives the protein CASRGGTGGYEQYF.

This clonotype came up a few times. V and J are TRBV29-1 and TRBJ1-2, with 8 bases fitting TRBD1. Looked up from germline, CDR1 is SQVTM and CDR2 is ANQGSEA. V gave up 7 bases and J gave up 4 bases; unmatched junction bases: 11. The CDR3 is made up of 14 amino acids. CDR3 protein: CSAASGTGSYGYTF. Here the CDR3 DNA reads TGCAGCGCTGCGTCCGGGACAGGTAGCTATGGCTACACCTTC. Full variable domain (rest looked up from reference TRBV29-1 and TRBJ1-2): SAVISQKPSRDICQRGTSLTIQCQVDSQVTMMFWYRQQPGQSLTLIATANQGSEATYESGFVIDKFPISRPNLTFSTLTVSNMSPEDSSIYLCSAASGTGSYGYTFGSGTRLTVV.

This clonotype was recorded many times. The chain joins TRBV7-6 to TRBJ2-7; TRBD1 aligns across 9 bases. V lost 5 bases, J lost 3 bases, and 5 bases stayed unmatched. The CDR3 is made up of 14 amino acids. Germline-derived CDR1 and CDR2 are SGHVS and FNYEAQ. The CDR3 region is CASSPMGQGYEQYF. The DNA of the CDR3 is TGTGCCAGCAGCCCGATGGGACAGGGCTACGAGCAGTACTTC. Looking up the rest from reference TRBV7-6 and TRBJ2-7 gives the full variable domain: GAGVSQSPRYKVTKRGQDVALRCDPISGHVSLYWYRQALGQGPEFLTYFNYEAQQDKSGLPNDRFSAERPEGSISTLTIQRTEQRDSAMYRCASSPMGQGYEQYFGPGTRLTVT.